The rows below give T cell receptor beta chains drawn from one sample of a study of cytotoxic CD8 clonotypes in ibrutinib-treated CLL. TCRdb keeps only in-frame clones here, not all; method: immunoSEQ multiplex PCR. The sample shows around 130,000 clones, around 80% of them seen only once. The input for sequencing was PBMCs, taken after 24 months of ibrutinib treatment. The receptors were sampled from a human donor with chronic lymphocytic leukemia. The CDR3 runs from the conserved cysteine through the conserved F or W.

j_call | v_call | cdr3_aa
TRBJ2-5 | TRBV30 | CAWSVGYQETQYF
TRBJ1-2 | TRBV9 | CASTSGGDRGEYGYTF
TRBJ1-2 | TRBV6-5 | CASTLRGGYGYTF
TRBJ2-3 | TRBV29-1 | CSVDGTGGGTDTQYF
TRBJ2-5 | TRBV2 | CASSEPSGGEETQYF
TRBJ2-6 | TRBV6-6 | CASSTAGVSGANVLTF
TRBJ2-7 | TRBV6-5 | CASSRKERAYEQYF
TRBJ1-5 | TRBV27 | CASSAGQGFNQPQHF
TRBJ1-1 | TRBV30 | CAWSTQNTEAFF
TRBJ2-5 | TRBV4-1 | CASSSTAVGDEETQYF
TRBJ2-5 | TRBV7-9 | CASSRMVSRSQETQYF
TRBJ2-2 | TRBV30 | CAWCGTHGGELFF
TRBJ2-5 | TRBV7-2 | CASSLAGTSGGQQTQYF
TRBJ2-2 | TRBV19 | CASGSALNTGELFF
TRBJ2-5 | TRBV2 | CASSIGQLETQYF
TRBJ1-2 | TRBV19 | CASSTRQGSGTNYGYTF
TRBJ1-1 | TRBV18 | CASSPPIAGDTEAFF
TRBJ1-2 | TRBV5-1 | CASSLGQGNYGYTF
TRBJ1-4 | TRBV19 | CASSLGTANEKLFF
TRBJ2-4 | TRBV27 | CASSPEGQLAKNIQYF
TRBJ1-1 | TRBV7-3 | CASKGGTEAFF
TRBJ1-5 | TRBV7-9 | CASSKGRDNQPQHF
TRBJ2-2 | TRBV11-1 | CASSHSRDGTNTGELFF
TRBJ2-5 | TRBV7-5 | CARSLGRRVRGETQYF
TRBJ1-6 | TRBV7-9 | CASRGQGISSPLHF
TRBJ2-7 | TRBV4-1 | CASSQDRASGGAGSSYEQYF
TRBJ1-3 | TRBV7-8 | CASSSGGSSGNTIYF
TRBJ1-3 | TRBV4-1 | CASSQDGPSFSGNTIYF
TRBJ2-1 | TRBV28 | CASSRDRGDEQFF
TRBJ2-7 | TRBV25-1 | CASIEPYEQYF
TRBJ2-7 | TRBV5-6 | CASSLVSGYEQYF
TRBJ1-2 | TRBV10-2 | CASSEGGYGGYTF
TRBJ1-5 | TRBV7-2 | CASSLAGGMNQPQHF